These T cell receptor beta chains were read from a single sample in a study of T-cell reconstitution after alpha-beta-depleted transplantation in children. TCRdb re-derived calls from the PCR reads in MiXCR, one entry per CDR3 protein. The data show some 220,000 distinct CDR3 sequences, with approximately 10% seen just once and roughly 28% held by the top ten. The source material was PBMCs, sampled before TCRalphabeta/CD19-depleted stem cell transplant. These receptors all come from a child under two years old with acute myeloid leukemia, due to receive a stem cell transplant. CDR3s include the opening cysteine and the closing phenylalanine or tryptophan. D genes are given only for firm matches. The size of a clone is reported for some rows only, either as once, few or many, or as a class for expanded clones.

size | J | D | V | CDR3 | DNA
many | TRBJ2-7 | - | TRBV4-2 | CASSQGSWTQESYEQYF | TGTGCCAGCAGCCAAGGCTCGTGGACACAAGAATCCTACGAGCAGTACTTC
few | TRBJ1-2 | - | TRBV7-2 | CASSRGREDRNYGYTF | TGTGCCAGCAGCCGGGGCCGGGAAGACAGAAACTATGGCTACACCTTC
many | TRBJ1-6 | - | TRBV5-1 | CASSFLQGVGSPLHF | TGCGCCAGCAGCTTCCTACAGGGAGTGGGTTCACCCCTCCACTTT
many | TRBJ2-7 | TRBD2 | TRBV10-3 | CAISEAGEAYEQYF | TGTGCCATCAGTGAAGCGGGAGAGGCCTACGAGCAGTACTTC
- | TRBJ2-7 | - | TRBV18 | CASSPPVTTEQYF | TGTGCCAGCTCACCTCCTGTCACTACCGAGCAGTACTTC
- | TRBJ2-2 | - | TRBV6-5 | CASSYAQSTGLKTGELFF | TGTGCCAGCAGTTACGCCCAGTCTACGGGGTTGAAGACCGGGGAGCTGTTTTTT
many | TRBJ2-5 | TRBD2 | TRBV4-3 | CASSQGARVAGGPRETQYF | TGCGCCAGCAGCCAAGGGGCCCGGGTAGCGGGAGGGCCTAGGGAGACCCAGTACTTC
many | TRBJ1-5 | - | TRBV7-9 | CASSLRGGINNQPQHF | TGTGCCAGCAGCTTACGAGGGGGAATTAACAATCAGCCCCAGCATTTT
many | TRBJ2-7 | - | TRBV11-3 | CASSLADSSYEQYF | TGTGCCAGCAGCTTAGCGGATAGCTCCTACGAGCAGTACTTC
many | TRBJ1-4 | TRBD1 | TRBV7-2 | CASSPRDRGKLFF | TGTGCCAGCAGCCCCAGGGACAGGGGAAAACTGTTTTTT
few | TRBJ1-1 | - | TRBV4-2 | CASSRGNTGMNTEAFF | TGTGCCAGCAGCCGAGGGAATACAGGCATGAACACTGAAGCTTTCTTT
- | TRBJ2-6 | - | TRBV12-3/TRBV12-4 | CASSGGYNVLTF | TGTGCCAGCTCCGGTGGCTACAACGTCCTGACTTTC
- | TRBJ2-7 | - | TRBV1 | CTSSQGGMGEQYF | TGCACCAGCAGCCAAGGGGGGATGGGGGAGCAGTACTTC
few | TRBJ2-7 | TRBD2 | TRBV6-1 | CASSVTGTSAGEQYF | TGTGCCAGCAGTGTTACCGGGACTAGCGCCGGCGAGCAGTACTTC
many | TRBJ1-5 | - | TRBV11-3 | CASSLESREGSNQPQHF | TGTGCCAGCAGCTTAGAGTCTAGGGAAGGGAGCAATCAGCCCCAGCATTTT
many | TRBJ2-1 | TRBD2 | TRBV27 | CASSLVSGSSYNEQFF | TGTGCCAGCAGTCTTGTCAGCGGGAGCTCCTACAATGAGCAGTTCTTC
few | TRBJ1-2 | TRBD1 | TRBV12-3/TRBV12-4 | CASRNGTGPNGYTF | TGTGCCAGCAGGAACGGGACAGGCCCGAATGGCTACACCTTC
many | TRBJ2-1 | - | TRBV5-1 | CASSLGGASEQFF | TGCGCCAGCAGCTTAGGGGGGGCTAGTGAGCAGTTCTTC
few | TRBJ2-4 | TRBD1 | TRBV5-5 | CASSLQGSNIQYF | TGTGCCAGCAGCTTACAGGGGTCGAACATTCAGTACTTC
many | TRBJ2-7 | TRBD2 | TRBV7-9 | CASSSLTGRVEQYF | TGTGCCAGCAGCTCGTTGACGGGGAGGGTCGAGCAGTACTTC
- | TRBJ2-7 | TRBD1 | TRBV7-8 | CAMGPRLHRGYEQYF | TGTGCCATGGGACCCAGGCTCCACAGGGGCTACGAGCAGTACTTC
many | TRBJ1-1 | - | TRBV5-5 | CASSGMLAVNTEAFF | TGTGCCAGCAGCGGGATGTTGGCGGTCAACACTGAAGCTTTCTTT
- | TRBJ2-2 | - | TRBV11-2 | CASRRGAWGTGELFF | TGTGCCAGCAGAAGAGGGGCCTGGGGCACCGGGGAGCTGTTTTTT
few | TRBJ2-3 | - | TRBV30 | CAWSVMGDTQYF | TGTGCCTGGAGTGTCATGGGGGATACGCAGTATTTT
many | TRBJ1-2 | - | TRBV7-9 | CASSLGRVYGYTF | TGTGCCAGCAGCTTAGGCAGAGTCTATGGCTACACCTTC
many | TRBJ2-5 | TRBD2 | TRBV5-1 | CASSFGASGFQETQYF | TGCGCCAGCAGCTTCGGGGCTAGCGGGTTTCAAGAGACCCAGTACTTC
many | TRBJ1-5 | - | TRBV20-1 | CSATVPGYSNQPQHF | TGCAGTGCTACAGTCCCAGGTTATAGCAATCAGCCCCAGCATTTT
many | TRBJ2-2 | - | TRBV5-6 | CASSLGGITGELFF | TGTGCCAGCAGCTTGGGAGGTATCACCGGGGAGCTGTTTTTT
- | TRBJ2-7 | TRBD2 | TRBV25-1 | CASSELGTSVSYEQYF | TGTGCCAGCAGTGAATTGGGGACTAGCGTTTCCTACGAGCAGTACTTC
many | TRBJ2-7 | - | TRBV20-1 | CSARVGGRHSYEQYF | TGCAGTGCTAGAGTTGGAGGGAGACACTCCTACGAGCAGTACTTC
few | TRBJ1-2 | - | TRBV6-6 | CASSPGTTHYGYTF | TGTGCCAGCTCGCCTGGGACAACACACTATGGCTACACCTTC
- | TRBJ2-7 | - | TRBV20-1 | CSATERTYEQYF | TGCAGTGCTACCGAGAGGACCTACGAGCAGTACTTC
many | TRBJ1-1 | - | TRBV5-1 | CASSPAVGQNTEAFF | TGCGCCAGCAGCCCTGCGGTGGGCCAGAACACTGAAGCTTTCTTT
many | TRBJ2-1 | TRBD2 | TRBV7-2 | CASSLVLARDEQFF | TGTGCCAGCAGCTTAGTACTAGCGCGGGATGAGCAGTTCTTC
many | TRBJ2-2 | - | TRBV18 | CASSPSDTGTGELFF | TGTGCCAGCTCACCGAGCGACACCGGCACCGGGGAGCTGTTTTTT
many | TRBJ2-2 | TRBD2 | TRBV12-3/TRBV12-4 | CASSFRLAGNTGELFF | TGTGCCAGCAGTTTTCGACTAGCGGGAAACACCGGGGAGCTGTTTTTT
- | TRBJ2-1 | TRBD1 | TRBV6-5 | CASSYSIGQGSYNEQFF | TGTGCCAGCAGTTACTCGATAGGACAGGGTTCCTACAATGAGCAGTTCTTC
many | TRBJ1-3 | - | TRBV12-3/TRBV12-4 | CASRGSSSGNTIYF | TGTGCCAGCCGGGGGAGTTCCTCTGGAAACACCATATATTTT
many | TRBJ2-1 | TRBD2 | TRBV7-3 | CASSRGLAGGHNEQFF | TGTGCCAGCAGCCGGGGACTAGCGGGAGGACACAATGAGCAGTTCTTC
few | TRBJ2-4 | - | TRBV12-3/TRBV12-4 | CASSLLGENIQYF | TGTGCCAGCAGTTTACTAGGGGAAAACATTCAGTACTTC